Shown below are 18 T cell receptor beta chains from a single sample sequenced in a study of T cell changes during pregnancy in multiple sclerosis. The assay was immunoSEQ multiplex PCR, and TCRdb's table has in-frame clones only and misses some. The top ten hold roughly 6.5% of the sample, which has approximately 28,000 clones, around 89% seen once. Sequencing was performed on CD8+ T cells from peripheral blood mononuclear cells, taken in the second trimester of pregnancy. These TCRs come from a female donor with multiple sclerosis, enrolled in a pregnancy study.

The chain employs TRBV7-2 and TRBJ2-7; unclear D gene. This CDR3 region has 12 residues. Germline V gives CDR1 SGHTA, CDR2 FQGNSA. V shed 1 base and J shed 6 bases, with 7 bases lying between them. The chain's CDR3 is CASSLGSAEQYF. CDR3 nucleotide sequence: TGTGCCAGCAGCTTAGGGAGCGCCGAGCAGTACTTC.

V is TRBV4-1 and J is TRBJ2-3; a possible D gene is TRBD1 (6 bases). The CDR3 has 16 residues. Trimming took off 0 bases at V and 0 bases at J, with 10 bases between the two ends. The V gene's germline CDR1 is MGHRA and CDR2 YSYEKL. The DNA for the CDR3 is TGCGCCAGCAGCCAAGAGGGGACACCTAGCACAGATACGCAGTATTTT. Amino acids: CASSQEGTPSTDTQYF.

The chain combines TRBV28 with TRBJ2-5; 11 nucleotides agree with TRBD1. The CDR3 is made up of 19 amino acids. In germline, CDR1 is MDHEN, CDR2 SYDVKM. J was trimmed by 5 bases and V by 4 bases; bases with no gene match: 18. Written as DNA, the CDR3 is TGTGCCAGCAGTTCTCGTGGCGCACTCGGACAGGGGGCAGTGGAGACCCAGTACTTC. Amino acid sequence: CASSSRGALGQGAVETQYF.

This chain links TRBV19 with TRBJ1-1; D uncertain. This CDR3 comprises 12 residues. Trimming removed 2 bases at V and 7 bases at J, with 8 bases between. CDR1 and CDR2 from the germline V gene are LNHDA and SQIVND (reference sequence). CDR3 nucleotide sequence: TGTGCCAGTAGTATAATAGCTAATGAAGCTTTCTTT. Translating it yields CASSIIANEAFF.

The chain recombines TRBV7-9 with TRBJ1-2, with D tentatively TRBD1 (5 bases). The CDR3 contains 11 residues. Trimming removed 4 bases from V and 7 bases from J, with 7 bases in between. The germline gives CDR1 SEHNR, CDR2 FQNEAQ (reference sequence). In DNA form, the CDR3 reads TGTGCCAGCAGCTCCCAGGGTGGCTACACCTTC. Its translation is CASSSQGGYTF.

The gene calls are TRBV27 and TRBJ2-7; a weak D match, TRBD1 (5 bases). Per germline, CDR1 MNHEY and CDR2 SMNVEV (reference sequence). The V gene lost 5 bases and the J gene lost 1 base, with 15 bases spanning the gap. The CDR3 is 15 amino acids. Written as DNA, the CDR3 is TGTGCCAGCAGTAGTACTATGCAGGGATCCTACGAGCAGTACTTC. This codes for CASSSTMQGSYEQYF.

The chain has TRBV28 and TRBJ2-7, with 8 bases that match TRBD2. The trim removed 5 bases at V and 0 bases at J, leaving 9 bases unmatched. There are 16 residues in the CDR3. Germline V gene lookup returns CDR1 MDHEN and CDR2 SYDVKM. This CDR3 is CASSPLTSGYSYEQYF. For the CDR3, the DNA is TGTGCCAGCAGTCCCCTCACTAGCGGTTACTCCTACGAGCAGTACTTC.

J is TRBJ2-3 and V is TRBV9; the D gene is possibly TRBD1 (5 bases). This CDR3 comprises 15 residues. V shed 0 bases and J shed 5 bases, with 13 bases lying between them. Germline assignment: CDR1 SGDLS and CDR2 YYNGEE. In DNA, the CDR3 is TGTGCCAGCAGCGTAGATGGGGCGTGGGGAGATACGCAGTATTTT. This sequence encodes CASSVDGAWGDTQYF.

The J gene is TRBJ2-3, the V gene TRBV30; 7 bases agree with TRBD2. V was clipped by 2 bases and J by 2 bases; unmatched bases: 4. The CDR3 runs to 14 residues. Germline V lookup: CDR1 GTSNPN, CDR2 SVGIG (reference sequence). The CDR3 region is CAWSWGGDTDTQYF. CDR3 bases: TGTGCCTGGAGTTGGGGGGGAGACACAGATACGCAGTATTTT.

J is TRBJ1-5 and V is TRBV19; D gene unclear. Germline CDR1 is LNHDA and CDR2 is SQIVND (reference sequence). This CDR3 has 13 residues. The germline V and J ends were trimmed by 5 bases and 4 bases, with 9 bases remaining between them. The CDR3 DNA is TGTGCCAGTAGTCCCTCGGGGAATCAGCCCCAGCATTTT. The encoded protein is CASSPSGNQPQHF.

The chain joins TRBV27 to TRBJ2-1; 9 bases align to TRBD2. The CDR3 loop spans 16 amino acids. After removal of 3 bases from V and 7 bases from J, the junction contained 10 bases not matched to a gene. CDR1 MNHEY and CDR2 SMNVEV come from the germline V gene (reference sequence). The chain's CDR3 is CASSFGAGGMWNEQFF. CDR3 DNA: TGTGCCAGCAGTTTTGGAGCGGGAGGTATGTGGAATGAGCAGTTCTTC.

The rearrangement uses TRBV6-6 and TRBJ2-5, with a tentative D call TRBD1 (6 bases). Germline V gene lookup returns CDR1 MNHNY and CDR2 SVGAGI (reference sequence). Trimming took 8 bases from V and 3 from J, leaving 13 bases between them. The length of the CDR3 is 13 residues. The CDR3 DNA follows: TGTGCCAGCGGAGTCAGGGGTAAAGAGACCCAGTACTTC. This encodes CASGVRGKETQYF.

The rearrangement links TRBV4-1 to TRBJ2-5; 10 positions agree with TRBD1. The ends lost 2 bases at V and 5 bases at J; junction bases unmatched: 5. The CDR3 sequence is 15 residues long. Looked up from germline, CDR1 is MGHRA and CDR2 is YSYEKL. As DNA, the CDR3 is TGCGCCAGCAGCCAAAGCCGGACAGGGGGGGAGACCCAGTACTTC. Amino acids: CASSQSRTGGETQYF.

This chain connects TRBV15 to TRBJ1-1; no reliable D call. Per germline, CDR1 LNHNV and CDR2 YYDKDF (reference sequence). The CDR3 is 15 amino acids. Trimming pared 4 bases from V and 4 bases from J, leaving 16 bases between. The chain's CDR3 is CATSTQGGETTEAFF. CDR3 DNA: TGTGCCACCAGCACCCAAGGCGGGGAGACCACTGAAGCTTTCTTT.

DNA for the CDR3: TGTGCCATCGCCGGGACTGAAAACCAAGAGACCCAGTACTTC. It translates to CAIAGTENQETQYF. The V and J genes are TRBV6-6 and TRBJ2-5; a possible D gene is TRBD2 (6 bases). Germline CDR1 is MNHNY and CDR2 is SVGAGI (reference sequence). V lost 10 bases to trimming and J lost 0 bases, with 15 bases between them. The CDR3 extends over 14 amino acids.

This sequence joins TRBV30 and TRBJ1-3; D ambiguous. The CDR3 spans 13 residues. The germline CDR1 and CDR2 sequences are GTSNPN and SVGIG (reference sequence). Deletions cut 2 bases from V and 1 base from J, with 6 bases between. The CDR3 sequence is CAWSRGSGNTIYF. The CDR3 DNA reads TGTGCCTGGAGTAGAGGATCTGGAAACACCATATATTTT.

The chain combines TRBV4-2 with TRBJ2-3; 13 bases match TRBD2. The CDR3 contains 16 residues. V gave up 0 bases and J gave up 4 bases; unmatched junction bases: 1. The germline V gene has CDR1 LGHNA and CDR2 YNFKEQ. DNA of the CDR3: TGTGCCAGCAGCCAAGAACTAGCGGGAGGGCCAGATACGCAGTATTTT. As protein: CASSQELAGGPDTQYF.

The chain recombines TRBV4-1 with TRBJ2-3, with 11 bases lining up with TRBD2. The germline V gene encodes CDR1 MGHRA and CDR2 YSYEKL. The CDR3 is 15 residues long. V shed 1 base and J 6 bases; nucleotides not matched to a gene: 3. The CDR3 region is CASSQVTSGIDTQYF. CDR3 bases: TGCGCCAGCAGCCAAGTGACTAGCGGGATTGATACGCAGTATTTT.